These 15 T cell receptor beta chains share one sample of origin, sequenced in a study of response to subunit inactivated influenza vaccine. TCRdb re-called the RT-PCR reads through MiXCR, storing one row per CDR3 protein. The sample holds 700,000 to 900,000 distinct CDR3 sequences; around 21% are singletons and the top ten take roughly a tenth. Sequencing was performed on PBMCs from blood, taken about 5 days after vaccination. Source of these receptors: a man aged 50 to 60 who received an inactivated influenza vaccine.

This clonotype has more than one count but fewer than ten. This sequence joins TRBV21-1 and TRBJ2-5; TRBD2 is taken as the D call from the table, unchecked against the DNA. TRBV21-1 is a pseudogene segment. CDR3 size: 15 residues. The CDR3 DNA sequence: TGTGCCAGCAGCCTGGCCTCTAGCGGGGGGGTGGCCCAGTACTTC. This translates into CASSLASSGGVAQYF.

This clonotype turned up a few times. The chain recombines TRBV5-1 with TRBJ1-1; D call uncertain. Trimming stripped 1 base from V and 2 bases from J, with 9 bases between. Germline CDR1 and CDR2: SGHRS and YFSETQ. This CDR3 has 14 amino acids. CDR3 DNA sequence: TGCGCCAGCAGCTTGAAGGCACCTAACACTGAAGCTTTCTTT. As protein: CASSLKAPNTEAFF.

The chain joins TRBV7-9 to TRBJ2-5; no reliable D call. The CDR3 has 13 residues. With 5 bases removed from V and 1 base from J, the gap between germline ends came to 8 bases. Germline V CDR1 and CDR2: SEHNR, FQNEAQ (reference sequence). The CDR3 bases are TGTGCCAGCAGCCACCACTTCCAAGAGACCCAGTACTTC. Translating gives CASSHHFQETQYF. Full variable domain (rest looked up from reference TRBV7-9 and TRBJ2-5): DTGVSQNPRHKITKRGQNVTFRCDPISEHNRLYWYRQTLGQGPEFLTYFQNEAQLEKSRLLSDRFSAERPKGSFSTLEIQRTEQGDSAMYLCASSHHFQETQYFGPGTRLLVL.

The chain combines TRBV27 with TRBJ2-3; D not certain. The CDR3 runs 15 residues. Germline CDR1 reads MNHEY; CDR2 reads SMNVEV (reference sequence). The V gene lost 2 bases and the J gene lost 6 bases, with 15 bases spanning the gap. CDR3 DNA: TGTGCCAGCAGTTTAAGGGCAGACGGTTTGGATACGCAGTATTTT. It codes for CASSLRADGLDTQYF.

The chain couples TRBV12-3 or TRBV12-4 to TRBJ1-6; D is possibly TRBD1 (5 bases). This CDR3 has 14 residues. Trimming took off 3 bases at V and 9 bases at J, with 12 bases between the two ends. The CDR3 sequence is CASSLGVIGSPLHF. The CDR3 DNA reads as TGTGCCAGCAGTTTGGGGGTAATCGGTTCACCCCTCCACTTT.

V usage is TRBV28 and J usage is TRBJ2-2; no definite D call. V was pared by 6 bases and J by 4 bases, with 9 bases between. The CDR3 runs 13 residues. Germline V gene data show CDR1 as MDHEN and CDR2 as SYDVKM. The CDR3 DNA sequence: TGTGCCAGCAGCTACACGCTCACCGGGGAGCTGTTTTTT. Its translation: CASSYTLTGELFF.

The rearrangement links TRBV20-1 to TRBJ2-7, with 8 nucleotides matching TRBD1. This CDR3 is built from 18 residues. Unmatched junction bases numbered 20, after V lost 6 bases and J lost 1 base. The V gene's germline CDR1 is DFQATT and CDR2 SNEGSKA (reference sequence). The CDR3 DNA is TGCAGTGCAGACCCGGTGGACAGGGTCTCAAAAACGTCCTACGAGCAGTACTTC. Protein: CSADPVDRVSKTSYEQYF.

The chain uses TRBV7-9 and TRBJ2-3; D is undetermined. Per germline, CDR1 SEHNR and CDR2 FQNEAQ (reference sequence). The CDR3 loop spans 15 amino acids. V lost 0 bases to trimming and J lost 1 base, with 8 bases between them. This chain's CDR3 is CASSLARMGTDTQYF. The CDR3 DNA reads as TGTGCCAGCAGCTTAGCCAGAATGGGCACAGATACGCAGTATTTT.

To note about this clonotype: At one boundary the junction diverges from the germline segment, which might be a read error. The chain joins TRBV10-3 to TRBJ2-1, with 9 bases that match TRBD1. Germline V lookup: CDR1 ENHRY, CDR2 SYGVKD. This CDR3 contains 14 residues. The CDR3 bases are TGTGCCATCAGTGAGACAGGGGGCAGGAATGAGCAGTCCTTC. As protein: CAISETGGRNEQSF.

The chain is built from TRBV20-1 and TRBJ2-1, with D possibly being TRBD1 (5 bases). V dropped 0 bases and J dropped 5 bases, with 17 bases sitting between them. CDR3 length: 16 residues. The germline V gene encodes CDR1 DFQATT and CDR2 SNEGSKA (reference sequence). The chain's CDR3 is CSARDRPQGTHNEQFF. The CDR3 DNA follows: TGCAGTGCTAGAGATCGTCCGCAGGGTACCCACAATGAGCAGTTCTTC.

This clonotype was counted ten times or more. The rearrangement links TRBV20-1 to TRBJ2-5; D may be TRBD1 (6 bases). The V and J ends lost 4 bases and 3 bases respectively, with 9 bases between them. CDR1 and CDR2 from the germline V gene are DFQATT and SNEGSKA (reference sequence). The CDR3 loop spans 12 amino acids. CDR3 bases: TGCAGTGCTACAGGGGTTGAAGAGACCCAGTACTTC. As protein: CSATGVEETQYF.

V and J are TRBV4-1 and TRBJ2-1, with 11 bases aligning to TRBD1. The junction had 7 bases not matched to a gene; V was cut back by 6 bases and J by 6 bases. In germline, CDR1 is MGHRA, CDR2 YSYEKL. The CDR3 loop spans 15 amino acids. CDR3 sequence: CASRSDRGPPNEQFF. DNA of the CDR3: TGCGCCAGCAGGTCGGACAGGGGGCCCCCCAATGAGCAGTTCTTC.

V is TRBV12-3 or TRBV12-4 and J is TRBJ2-7, with D perhaps TRBD1 (6 bases). This CDR3 contains 15 residues. The ends were cut back, 5 bases at V and 0 bases at J, with 14 bases in the middle. The CDR3 reads CASSPRQARSYEQYF. CDR3 sequence (DNA): TGTGCCAGCAGTCCGAGACAGGCGCGCTCCTACGAGCAGTACTTC.

This clonotype was seen a handful of times. At one boundary the junction diverges from the germline segment, which might be a read error. The V call is TRBV12-3 or TRBV12-4, the J call TRBJ1-5; D is uncertain. CDR3 length: 13 residues. This chain's CDR3 is CASSPRDGAPRHF. As DNA, the CDR3 is TGTGCCAGCAGTCCTCGGGATGGAGCGCCCCGGCATTTT.

The chain carries TRBV6-1 and TRBJ1-4; a weak D match, TRBD1 (5 bases). The CDR3 is made up of 15 amino acids. V lost 5 bases and J lost 4, with 14 bases in between. The germline CDR1 and CDR2 sequences are MNHNS and SASEGT. CDR3 region: CASSPEGLVNEKLFF. CDR3 in DNA: TGTGCCAGCAGTCCCGAGGGGCTCGTTAATGAAAAACTGTTTTTT.